This T cell receptor beta chain was identified during a study of cytomegalovirus exposure and HLA in healthy donors. The study ran its PCR with 60 Vbeta and 13 Jbeta primers. Only in-frame clones appear in the TCRdb table, and some are missing; sequencing was by immunoSEQ multiplex PCR. The top ten clones hold 3.5% to 5% of a sample with 100,000 to 150,000 clones, 65% to 80% of them seen once. This clone was seen a single time. The source is a male donor in good health and CMV-seropositive. Sequencing was done on a sample of PBMCs.

CDR3 nucleotide sequence: TGTGCCAGCAGACCGGACGACCGGGACAGGGCCTACAAAAACACTGAAGCTTTCTTT. This codes for CASRPDDRDRAYKNTEAFF. The J gene is TRBJ1-1, the V gene TRBV28; 9 positions match TRBD1. This CDR3 is built from 19 residues. Trimming took 6 bases from V and 2 from J; bases not matched to a gene: 19. Germline V gene data show CDR1 as MDHEN and CDR2 as SYDVKM. Drawing the rest from reference TRBV28 and TRBJ1-1, the complete variable domain is DVKVTQSSRYLVKRTGEKVFLECVQDMDHENMFWYRQDPGLGLRLIYFSYDVKMKEKGDIPEGYSVSREKKERFSLILESASTNQTSMYLCASRPDDRDRAYKNTEAFFGQGTRLTVV.